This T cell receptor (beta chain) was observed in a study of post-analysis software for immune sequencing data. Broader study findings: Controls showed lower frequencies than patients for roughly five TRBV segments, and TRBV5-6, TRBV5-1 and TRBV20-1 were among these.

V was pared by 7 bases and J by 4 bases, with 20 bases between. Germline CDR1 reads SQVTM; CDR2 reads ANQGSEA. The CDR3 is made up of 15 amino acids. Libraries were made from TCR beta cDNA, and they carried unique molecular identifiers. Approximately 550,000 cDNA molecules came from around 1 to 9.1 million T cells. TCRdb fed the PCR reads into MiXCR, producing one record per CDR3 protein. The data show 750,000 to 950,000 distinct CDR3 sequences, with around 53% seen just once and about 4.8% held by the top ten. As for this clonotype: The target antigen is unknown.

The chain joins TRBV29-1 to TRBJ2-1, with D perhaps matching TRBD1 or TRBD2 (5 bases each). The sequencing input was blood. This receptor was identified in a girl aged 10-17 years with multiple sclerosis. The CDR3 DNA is TGCAGCGCCGGTCGGGGTGACAGAACTTACAATGAGCAGTTCTTC. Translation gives CSAGRGDRTYNEQFF.